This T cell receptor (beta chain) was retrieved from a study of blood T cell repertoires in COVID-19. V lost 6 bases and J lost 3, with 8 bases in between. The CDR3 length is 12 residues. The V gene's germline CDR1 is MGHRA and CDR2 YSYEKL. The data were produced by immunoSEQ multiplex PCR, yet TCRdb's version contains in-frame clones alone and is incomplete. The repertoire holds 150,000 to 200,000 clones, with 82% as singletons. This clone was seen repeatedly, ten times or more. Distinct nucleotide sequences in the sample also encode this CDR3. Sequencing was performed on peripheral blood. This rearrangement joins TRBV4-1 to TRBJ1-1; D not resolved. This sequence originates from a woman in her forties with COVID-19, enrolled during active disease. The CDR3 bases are TGCGCCAGCAGTAGAGGAGACACTGAAGCTTTCTTT. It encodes CASSRGDTEAFF.